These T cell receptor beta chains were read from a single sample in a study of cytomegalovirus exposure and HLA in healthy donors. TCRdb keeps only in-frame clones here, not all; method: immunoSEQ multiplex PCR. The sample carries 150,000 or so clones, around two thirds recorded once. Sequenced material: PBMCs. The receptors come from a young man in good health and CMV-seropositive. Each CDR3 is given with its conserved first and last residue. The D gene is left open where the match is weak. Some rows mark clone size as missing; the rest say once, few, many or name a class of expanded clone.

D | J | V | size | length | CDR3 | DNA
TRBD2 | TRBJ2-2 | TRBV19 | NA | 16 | CASAGGGGSGTGELFF | TGTGCCAGTGCCGGGGGGGGCGGGAGCGGGACCGGGGAGCTGTTTTTT
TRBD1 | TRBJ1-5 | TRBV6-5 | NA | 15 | CASSYSGQGSQPQHF | TGTGCCAGCAGTTACTCGGGACAGGGCAGTCAGCCCCAGCATTTT
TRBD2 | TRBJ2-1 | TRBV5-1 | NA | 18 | CASSLELAGATSYNEQFF | TGCGCCAGCAGCTTAGAACTAGCGGGAGCAACAAGCTACAATGAGCAGTTCTTC
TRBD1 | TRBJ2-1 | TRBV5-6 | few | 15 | CASSLASDRVNEQFF | TGTGCCAGCAGCTTGGCCAGTGACAGGGTCAATGAGCAGTTCTTC
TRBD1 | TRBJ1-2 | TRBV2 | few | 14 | CASRTRDSISGYTF | TGTGCCAGTAGAACGCGGGACAGTATTTCTGGCTACACCTTC
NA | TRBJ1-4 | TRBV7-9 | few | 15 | CSSSSGGGPHEKLFF | TGTTCCAGCAGCTCGGGGGGTGGGCCCCATGAAAAACTGTTTTTT
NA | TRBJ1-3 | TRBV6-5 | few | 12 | CATHSSGNTIYF | TGTGCCACCCACAGCTCTGGAAACACCATATATTTT
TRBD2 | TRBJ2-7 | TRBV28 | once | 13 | CASRLAGGHKQYF | TGTGCCAGCAGGCTAGCGGGAGGGCACAAGCAGTACTTC
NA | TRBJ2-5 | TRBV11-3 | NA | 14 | CASSLGAPQETQYF | TGTGCCAGCAGCTTAGGGGCGCCCCAAGAGACCCAGTACTTC
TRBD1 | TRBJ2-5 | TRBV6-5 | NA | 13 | CATKGQTKKTQYF | TGTGCCACAAAGGGACAGACGAAGAAAACCCAGTACTTC
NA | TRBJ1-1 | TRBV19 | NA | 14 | CASSDRNRNTEAFF | TGTGCCAGTAGCGACAGAAACAGGAACACTGAAGCTTTCTTT
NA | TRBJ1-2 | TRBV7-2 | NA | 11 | CASSLTVGYTF | TGTGCCAGCAGCTTAACAGTTGGCTACACCTTC
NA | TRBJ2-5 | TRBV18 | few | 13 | CASSPFAQETQYF | TGTGCCAGCTCACCTTTTGCGCAAGAGACCCAGTACTTC
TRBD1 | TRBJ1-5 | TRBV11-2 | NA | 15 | CASSFGTGDSQPQHF | TGTGCCAGCAGCTTTGGGACAGGGGACAGCCAGCCCCAGCATTTT
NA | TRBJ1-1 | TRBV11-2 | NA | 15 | CASSLQGYGDTEAFF | TGTGCCAGCAGCCTACAGGGTTATGGGGACACTGAAGCTTTCTTT
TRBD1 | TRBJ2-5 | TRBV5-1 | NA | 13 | CARDTGGPETQYF | TGCGCCAGGGACACAGGGGGCCCCGAGACCCAGTACTTC
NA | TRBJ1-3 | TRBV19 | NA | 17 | CASTLGRDSGSGNTIYF | TGTGCCAGTACCTTGGGGAGAGACTCAGGCTCTGGAAACACCATATATTTT
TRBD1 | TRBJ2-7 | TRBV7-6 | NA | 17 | CASSLGQAGTGLYEQYF | TGTGCCAGCAGCTTAGGGCAAGCCGGGACAGGGCTATACGAGCAGTACTTC
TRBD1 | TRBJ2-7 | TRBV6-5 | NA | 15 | CASSYFGQGVYEQYF | TGTGCCAGCAGTTACTTCGGACAGGGAGTCTACGAGCAGTACTTC
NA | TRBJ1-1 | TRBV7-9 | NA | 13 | CASSLAEALEAFF | TGTGCCAGCAGCTTAGCGGAGGCCCTTGAAGCTTTCTTT
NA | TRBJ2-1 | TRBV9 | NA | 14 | CASSVPGIHNEQFF | TGTGCCAGCAGCGTACCGGGTATTCACAATGAGCAGTTCTTC
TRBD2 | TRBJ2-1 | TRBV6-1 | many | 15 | CASSELAGSYNEQFF | TGTGCCAGCAGTGAACTAGCGGGCTCCTACAATGAGCAGTTCTTC
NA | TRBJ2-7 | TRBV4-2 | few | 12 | CASSPSEDEQYF | TGTGCCAGCAGCCCTTCAGAGGACGAGCAGTACTTC
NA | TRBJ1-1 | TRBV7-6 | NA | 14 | CASSSGLHGTEAFF | TGTGCCAGCAGCTCAGGACTTCATGGCACTGAAGCTTTCTTT
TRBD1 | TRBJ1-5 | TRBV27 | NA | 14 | CASSWTGGNQPQHF | TGTGCCAGCAGTTGGACAGGGGGCAATCAGCCCCAGCATTTT
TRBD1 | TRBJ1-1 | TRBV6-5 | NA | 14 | CASSYASGTGEAFF | TGTGCCAGCAGTTACGCTTCCGGGACAGGAGAAGCTTTCTTT
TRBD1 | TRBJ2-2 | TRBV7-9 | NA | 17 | CASSPTGMRTFFRELFF | TGTGCCAGCAGCCCGACAGGGATGAGGACTTTTTTCCGGGAGCTGTTTTTT
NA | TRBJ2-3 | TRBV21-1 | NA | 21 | CASSKGLFLPGGPAGADTQYF | TGTGCCAGCAGCAAAGGTCTTTTCTTGCCGGGAGGGCCAGCTGGGGCAGATACGCAGTATTTT
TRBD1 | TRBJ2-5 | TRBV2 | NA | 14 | CAPQSGTEEETQYF | TGTGCTCCGCAGTCCGGGACAGAAGAAGAGACCCAGTACTTC
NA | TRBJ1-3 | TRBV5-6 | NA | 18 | CASSYVRSPTTSGNTIYF | TGTGCCAGCAGCTACGTTAGGAGTCCAACAACCTCTGGAAACACCATATATTTT
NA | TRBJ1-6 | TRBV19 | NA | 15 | CASSIAPRGNSPLHF | TGTGCCAGTAGTATAGCTCCCAGGGGTAATTCACCCCTCCACTTT
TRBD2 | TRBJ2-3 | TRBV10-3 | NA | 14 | CATQLAGGLDTQYF | TGTGCCACACAACTAGCGGGAGGTTTAGATACGCAGTATTTT
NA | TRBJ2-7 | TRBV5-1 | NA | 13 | CASSLRLDYEQYF | TGCGCCAGCAGCTTGCGACTAGACTACGAGCAGTACTTC
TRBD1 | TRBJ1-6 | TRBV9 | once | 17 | CASSAGSGTGGNSPLHF | TGTGCCAGCAGCGCGGGTTCCGGGACAGGGGGGAATTCACCCCTCCACTTT
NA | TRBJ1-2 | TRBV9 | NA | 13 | CASSPQGTYGYTF | TGTGCCAGCAGCCCCCAGGGAACCTATGGCTACACCTTC
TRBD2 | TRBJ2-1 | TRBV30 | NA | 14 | CACATSGSYNEQFF | TGTGCCTGTGCAACTAGCGGCTCCTACAATGAGCAGTTCTTC
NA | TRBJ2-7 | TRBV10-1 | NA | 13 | CASSGDVSHEQYF | TGCGCCAGCAGTGGAGATGTAAGCCACGAGCAGTACTTC
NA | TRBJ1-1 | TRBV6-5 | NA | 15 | CASSQIRGRNTEAFF | TGTGCCAGCAGCCAAATCAGGGGTAGAAACACTGAAGCTTTCTTT
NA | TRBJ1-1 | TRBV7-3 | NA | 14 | CASSLFSENTEAFF | TGTGCCAGCAGCTTATTTTCAGAGAACACTGAAGCTTTCTTT
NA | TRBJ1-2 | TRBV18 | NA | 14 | CASSPGQPEYGYTF | TGTGCCAGCTCACCAGGGCAACCAGAGTATGGCTACACCTTC
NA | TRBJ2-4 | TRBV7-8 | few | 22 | CASSLASSIRFLGGAAKNIQYF | TGTGCCAGCAGCTTAGCGTCAAGCATTCGATTCTTAGGAGGGGCCGCCAAAAACATTCAGTACTTC